A single T cell receptor (beta chain) is shown here with its context. The antigen is undetermined. The length of the CDR3 is 15 residues. Germline CDR1 reads MGHRA; CDR2 reads YSYEKL. The junction had 10 bases not matched to a gene; V was cut back by 5 bases and J by 5 bases. The PCR had 60 Vbeta and 13 Jbeta primers. Repertoires were generated with immunoSEQ multiplex PCR, while TCRdb's copy carries only in-frame clones and drops some. The table lists under 200,000 clones, 60% to 85% of them singletons. These data are taken from a study of cytomegalovirus exposure and HLA in healthy donors. General observations from the study: Most subjects had HLA-A and HLA-B alleles reportedly predicted accurately by TCR beta sequences. The investigators catalogued 150 to 200 TCR beta chains as cytomegalovirus-associated. Previous analysis showed most TCR beta V segments were productive about 90% or about 30% of the time.

This receptor was obtained from a male donor in good health and CMV-seropositive. The sample was PBMCs. This chain uses TRBV4-1 with TRBJ2-3; 7 bases map to TRBD1. CDR3 DNA sequence: TGCGCCAGCAGCACTCGACAGGGTGTGATAGATACGCAGTATTTT. The encoded protein is CASSTRQGVIDTQYF.